Sequencing of this TCR beta chain was carried out in a study of blood T cell repertoires in COVID-19. Authors' analysis steps: Estimation of nucleated cell counts relied on the amplification of reference gene primers. Here immunoSEQ multiplex PCR was the method, and the copy in TCRdb shows in-frame clones only, minus some. V and J calls plus clone size are reproduced from that table; the DNA served to infer D and trimming. The sample has roughly 300,000 clones; 88% are singletons. The ends lost 4 bases at V and 6 bases at J; junction bases unmatched: 7. The CDR3 is 15 amino acids. Germline V CDR1 and CDR2: LGHNA, YSLEER. This clone was seen only once.

Sequencing was done on a sample of peripheral blood. This clonotype was obtained from a man between 18 and 29 years old with active or convalescent COVID-19. The chain carries TRBV4-3 and TRBJ1-3; 9 nucleotides agree with TRBD1. DNA of the CDR3: TGCGCCAGCAGCCGGGCTACAGGGGGCCTAAACACCATATATTTT. This gives the protein CASSRATGGLNTIYF.